One sample yielded the 8 T cell receptor beta chains listed below, sequenced in a study of blood T cell repertoires in COVID-19. Sequencing used immunoSEQ multiplex PCR; TCRdb keeps in-frame clones, though not all of them. In the table there are roughly 150,000 clones, about four fifths of which are singletons. The sample taken for sequencing was peripheral blood. The receptor set was obtained from a man in his fifties or sixties with active or convalescent COVID-19.

The genes are TRBV4-1 and TRBJ2-7, with D tentatively TRBD1 (5 bases). The germline V gene has CDR1 MGHRA and CDR2 YSYEKL. The CDR3 is made up of 17 amino acids. With 4 bases removed from V and 2 bases from J, the gap between germline ends came to 21 bases. DNA for the CDR3: TGCGCCAGCAGCCCCGACCGAGGACACCTGGCCCCCTACGAGCAGTACTTC. It codes for CASSPDRGHLAPYEQYF.

The chain carries TRBV2 and TRBJ2-1; maybe TRBD2 (5 bases). The V and J ends lost 3 bases and 5 bases respectively, with 14 bases between them. Looked up from germline, CDR1 is SNHLY and CDR2 is FYNNEI. This CDR3 has 15 amino acids. DNA of the CDR3: TGTGCCAGCAGTGATTTAGCGCCACCAAACAATGAGCAGTTCTTC. As protein: CASSDLAPPNNEQFF.

Concerning this clone itself: The junction departs from the called germline gene at one end, perhaps through a read error. The rearrangement uses TRBV27 and TRBJ2-7; 10 bases are a match to TRBD2. From germline, CDR1 is MNHEY and CDR2 SMNVEV (reference sequence). The CDR3 spans 15 residues. This CDR3 reads CASRQSGRETYDQYF. The CDR3 DNA reads TGTGCCAGCAGACAGAGCGGGAGGGAAACCTACGATCAGTACTTC.

The genes are TRBV6-6 and TRBJ2-1, with D possibly TRBD2 on 6 matching bases. The CDR3 is made up of 14 amino acids. V lost 6 bases and J 1 base, leaving 10 bases between the germline ends. Germline V gene data show CDR1 as MNHNY and CDR2 as SVGAGI (reference sequence). CDR3 sequence (DNA): TGTGCCAGCAGCCGGGACTCTTCCTACAATGAGCAGTTCTTC. Protein: CASSRDSSYNEQFF.

This clone has ten or more counts. The gene calls are TRBV19 and TRBJ1-2; 9 bases fit TRBD1. Losses at the gene ends were 5 bases for V and 6 bases for J; bases not matched to a gene: 4. The CDR3 length is 13 residues. Per the germline V gene, CDR1 is LNHDA and CDR2 is SQIVND (reference sequence). The CDR3 DNA is TGTGCCAGTAGTTCCACAGGGGGCGATGGCTACACCTTC. Protein product: CASSSTGGDGYTF.

J is TRBJ2-1 and V is TRBV29-1; D is possibly TRBD1 (6 bases). CDR1 SQVTM and CDR2 ANQGSEA come from the germline V gene. Trimming cost V 8 bases and J 2 bases, with 13 bases left between them. The CDR3 contains 13 residues. CDR3: CSSYRDTYNEQFF. In DNA, the CDR3 is TGCAGCTCGTACAGGGATACCTACAATGAGCAGTTCTTC.

The gene calls are TRBV6-2 or TRBV6-3 and TRBJ2-7, with D perhaps TRBD2 (6 bases). Deletions cut 0 bases from V and 3 bases from J, with 15 bases between. The CDR3 has 16 residues. Per the germline V gene, CDR1 is MNHEY and CDR2 is SVGEGT. The chain's CDR3 is CASSYSMGLPSYEQYF. DNA of the CDR3: TGTGCCAGCAGTTACTCGATGGGACTCCCGAGCTACGAGCAGTACTTC.

The chain combines TRBV6-4 with TRBJ2-2; D might be TRBD1 (6 bases). Germline V CDR1 and CDR2: MRHNA, SNTAGT. V gave up 4 bases and J gave up 5 bases, with 20 bases separating them. CDR3 length: 17 residues. CDR3 sequence: CASSGGVRGVTTGELFF. The CDR3 bases are TGTGCCAGCAGTGGAGGAGTCAGGGGCGTAACGACCGGGGAGCTGTTTTTT.